This T cell receptor beta chain is from a study of cytomegalovirus exposure and HLA in healthy donors. Looking at the study overall: Membership in the Caucasian-associated ancestry cluster was found for 75% to 90% of 398 genotyped donors.

V was clipped by 3 bases and J by 2 bases; unmatched bases: 1. The CDR3 contains 17 residues. Germline V gene sequence: CDR1 SGHNT, CDR2 YENEEA. This clone has just a few counts. Its target is not known. General study results and limits: DRB1 had the most TCR associations and HLA-C the fewest, a later analysis found, with rates varying by HLA locus. Accurate prediction of HLA-A and HLA-B alleles (for most subjects) was reportedly achieved from TCR beta sequences. The authors later found HLA-associated TCR beta chains more clonally expanded than equally common others.

Researchers ran the PCR with 60 Vbeta and 13 Jbeta primers. Here immunoSEQ multiplex PCR was the method, and the copy in TCRdb shows in-frame clones only, minus some. Counted here are about 50,000 clones, about 82% occurring once; the ten biggest clones make up around 1.5%. Source material: PBMCs. The source of this sequence is a man younger than 45 in good health and CMV-seronegative. The J gene is TRBJ2-1, the V gene TRBV11-3; 16 nucleotides agree with TRBD2. The CDR3 DNA sequence: TGTGCCAGCAGCTTGGGACTAGCGGGAGGGCCCTACAATGAGCAGTTCTTC. Translation gives CASSLGLAGGPYNEQFF.